What follows describes a single T cell receptor beta chain. Its antigen is still unknown. The sample originates from a study of T cell responses to AZD1222 COVID-19 vaccine. Study results and limitations: Clonal diversity was possibly underestimated, and white British individuals and females predominated among donors.

Profiling relied on immunoSEQ multiplex PCR, and the TCRdb table lists in-frame clones only, not all of them. The sample includes some 100,000 clones, around 89% of them seen just once. There are 14 residues in the CDR3. The germline V gene has CDR1 LNHDA and CDR2 SQIVND (reference sequence). Deletions cut 7 bases from V and 0 bases from J, with 11 bases between. The receptor's source is an adult who received the AZD1222 COVID-19 vaccine. The chain recombines TRBV19 with TRBJ2-3; D may match TRBD1 or TRBD2 (5 bases each). The sample here was peripheral blood, taken 28 days after the second AZD1222 dose. The CDR3 loop reads CASKKRGSTDTQYF. Written as DNA, the CDR3 is TGTGCCAGTAAAAAGAGGGGAAGCACAGATACGCAGTATTTT.